This T cell receptor beta chain was recovered during a study of blood T cell repertoires in COVID-19. Background on the study: Samples came from the United States, Italy and Spain, spanning acute and convalescent COVID-19. PBMCs, B-cell-depleted T cells, or T cells provided the cDNA or gDNA that made up the material.

Seattle's cohort entered during active infection and was followed longitudinally. V shed 3 bases, J shed 3 bases, and the junction held 6 bases outside the gene matches. Germline values: CDR1 SGHKS, CDR2 YYEKEE (reference sequence). The CDR3 consists of 14 residues. In the authors' methods: Reference gene primer amplification in the assay estimated nucleated cell counts. The table came from immunoSEQ multiplex PCR; TCRdb's copy has only in-frame clones and leaves some out. That table gives V, J and clone size, and the DNA gave D and trimming. The sample yields about 200,000 clones, around nine tenths seen once.

The chain recombines TRBV5-5 with TRBJ2-7; 7 bases are a match to TRBD1. This receptor was obtained from a man aged 45-65 years with COVID-19, enrolled during active disease. Source material: peripheral blood. The CDR3, as DNA: TGTGCCAGCAGCTACGGACAGGCTAACTACGAGCAGTACTTC. This gives the protein CASSYGQANYEQYF. The entire variable domain, with the rest obtained from reference TRBV5-5 and TRBJ2-7, is as follows: DAGVTQSPTHLIKTRGQQVTLRCSPISGHKSVSWYQQVLGQGPQFIFQYYEKEERGRGNFPDRFSARQFPNYSSELNVNALLLGDSALYLCASSYGQANYEQYFGPGTRLTVT.